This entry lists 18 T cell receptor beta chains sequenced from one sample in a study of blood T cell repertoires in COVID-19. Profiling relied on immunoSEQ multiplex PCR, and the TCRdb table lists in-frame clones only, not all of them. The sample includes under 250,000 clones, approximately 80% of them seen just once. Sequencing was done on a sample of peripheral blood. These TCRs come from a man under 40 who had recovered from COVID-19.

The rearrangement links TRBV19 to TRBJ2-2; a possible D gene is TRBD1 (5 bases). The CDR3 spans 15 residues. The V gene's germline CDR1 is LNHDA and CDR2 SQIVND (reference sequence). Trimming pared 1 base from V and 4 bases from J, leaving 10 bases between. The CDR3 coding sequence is TGTGCCAGTAGTATAGGGGGCCAAGGCACCGGGGAGCTGTTTTTT. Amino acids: CASSIGGQGTGELFF.

The CDR3: CASSLGASISGNTIYF. The CDR3 bases are TGTGCCAGCAGCTTGGGGGCCTCCATCTCTGGAAACACCATATATTTT. V usage is TRBV11-2 and J usage is TRBJ1-3; D possibly corresponds to TRBD1 (6 bases). Trimming removed 3 bases at V and 0 bases at J, with 12 bases between. The CDR3 is 16 amino acids. Germline V gene sequence: CDR1 SGHAT, CDR2 FQNNGV.

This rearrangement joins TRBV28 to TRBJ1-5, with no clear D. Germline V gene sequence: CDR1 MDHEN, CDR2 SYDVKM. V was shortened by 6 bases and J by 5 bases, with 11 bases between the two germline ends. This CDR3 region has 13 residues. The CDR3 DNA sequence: TGTGCCAGCAGCGAAAATACTTATCAGCCCCAGCATTTT. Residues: CASSENTYQPQHF.

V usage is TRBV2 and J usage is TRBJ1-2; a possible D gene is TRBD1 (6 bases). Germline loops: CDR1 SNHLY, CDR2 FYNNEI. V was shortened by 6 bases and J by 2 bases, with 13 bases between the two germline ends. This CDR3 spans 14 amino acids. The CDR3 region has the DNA TGTGCCAGCAGGAAGACAGGAGACAACTATGGCTACACCTTC. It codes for CASRKTGDNYGYTF.

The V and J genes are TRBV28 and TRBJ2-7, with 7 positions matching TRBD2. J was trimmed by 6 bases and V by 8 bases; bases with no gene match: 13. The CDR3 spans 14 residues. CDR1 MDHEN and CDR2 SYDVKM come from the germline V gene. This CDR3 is CASSQVGRGIEQYV. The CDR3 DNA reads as TGTGCCAGCTCTCAAGTGGGGCGGGGGATCGAGCAGTACGTC.

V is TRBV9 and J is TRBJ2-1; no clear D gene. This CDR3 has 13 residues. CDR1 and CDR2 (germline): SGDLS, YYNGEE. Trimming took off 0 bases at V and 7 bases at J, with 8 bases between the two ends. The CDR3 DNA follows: TGTGCCAGCAGCGTAGGTTCCGGGAATGAGCAGTTCTTC. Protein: CASSVGSGNEQFF.

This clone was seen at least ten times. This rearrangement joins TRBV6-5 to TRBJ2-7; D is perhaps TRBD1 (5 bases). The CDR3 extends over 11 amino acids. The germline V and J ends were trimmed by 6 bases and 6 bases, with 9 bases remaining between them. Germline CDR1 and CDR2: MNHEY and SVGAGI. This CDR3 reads CASRVGVEQYV. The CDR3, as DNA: TGTGCCAGCAGGGTAGGGGTCGAGCAGTACGTC.

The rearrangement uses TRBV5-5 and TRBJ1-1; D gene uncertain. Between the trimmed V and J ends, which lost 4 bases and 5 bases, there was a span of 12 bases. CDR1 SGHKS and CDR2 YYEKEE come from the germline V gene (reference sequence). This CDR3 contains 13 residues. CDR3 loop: CASSLPGGTEAFF. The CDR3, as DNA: TGTGCCAGCAGCCTCCCGGGTGGTACTGAAGCTTTCTTT.

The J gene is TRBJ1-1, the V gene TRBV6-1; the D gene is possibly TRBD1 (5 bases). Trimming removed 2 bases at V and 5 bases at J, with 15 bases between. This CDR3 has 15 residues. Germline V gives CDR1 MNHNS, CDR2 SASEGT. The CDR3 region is CASSERSGVRTEAFF. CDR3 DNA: TGTGCCAGCAGTGAAAGGTCGGGGGTAAGGACTGAAGCTTTCTTT.

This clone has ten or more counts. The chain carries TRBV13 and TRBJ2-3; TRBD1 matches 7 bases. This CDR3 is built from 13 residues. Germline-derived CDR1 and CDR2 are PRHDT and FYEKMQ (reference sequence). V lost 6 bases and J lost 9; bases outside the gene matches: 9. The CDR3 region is CASRDTGRGTQYF. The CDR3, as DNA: TGTGCCAGCAGAGATACAGGCAGGGGGACGCAGTATTTT.

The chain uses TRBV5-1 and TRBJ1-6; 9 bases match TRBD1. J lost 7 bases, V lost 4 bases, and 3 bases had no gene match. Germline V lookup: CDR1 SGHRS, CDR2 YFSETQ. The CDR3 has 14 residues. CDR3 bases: TGCGCCAGCAGCGGGGGACAGGGAAATTCACCCCTCCACTTT. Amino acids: CASSGGQGNSPLHF.

The CDR3 region has the DNA TGCGCCAGCAGCCCATACCCTAGCGGGGGGCGCAATGAGCAGTTCTTC. Translation: CASSPYPSGGRNEQFF. The chain couples TRBV4-1 to TRBJ2-1, with 11 positions matching TRBD2. V lost 4 bases and J lost 6; bases outside the gene matches: 8. Germline V gene data show CDR1 as MGHRA and CDR2 as YSYEKL. The CDR3 has 16 amino acids.

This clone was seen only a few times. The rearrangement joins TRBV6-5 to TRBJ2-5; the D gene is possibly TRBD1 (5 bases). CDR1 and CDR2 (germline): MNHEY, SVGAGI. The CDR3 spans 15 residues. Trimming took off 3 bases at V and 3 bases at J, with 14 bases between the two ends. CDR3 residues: CASSYGTGGEETQYF. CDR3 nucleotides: TGTGCCAGCAGTTATGGTACAGGTGGGGAAGAGACCCAGTACTTC.

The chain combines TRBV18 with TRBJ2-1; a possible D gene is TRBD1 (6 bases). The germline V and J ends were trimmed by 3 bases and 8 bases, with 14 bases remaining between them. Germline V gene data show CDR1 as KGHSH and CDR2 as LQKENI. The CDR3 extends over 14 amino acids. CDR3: CASSPGTNYDEQFF. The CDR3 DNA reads TGTGCCAGCTCACCTGGGACAAATTACGATGAGCAGTTCTTC.

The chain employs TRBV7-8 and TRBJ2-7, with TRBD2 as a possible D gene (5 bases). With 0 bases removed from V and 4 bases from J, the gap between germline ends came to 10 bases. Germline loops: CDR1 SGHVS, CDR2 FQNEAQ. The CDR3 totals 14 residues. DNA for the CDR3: TGTGCCAGCAGCTTAGCTTCACTAGGGTACGAGCAGTACGTC. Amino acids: CASSLASLGYEQYV.

CDR3 sequence reads: CASSLSFGTGEGEQYF. For the CDR3, the DNA is TGTGCCAGCAGCCTAAGTTTCGGGACAGGGGAAGGAGAGCAGTACTTC. The chain joins TRBV9 to TRBJ2-7, with 10 bases identical to TRBD1. The length of the CDR3 is 16 residues. J lost 7 bases, V lost 4 bases, and 14 bases had no gene match. The germline V gene encodes CDR1 SGDLS and CDR2 YYNGEE.

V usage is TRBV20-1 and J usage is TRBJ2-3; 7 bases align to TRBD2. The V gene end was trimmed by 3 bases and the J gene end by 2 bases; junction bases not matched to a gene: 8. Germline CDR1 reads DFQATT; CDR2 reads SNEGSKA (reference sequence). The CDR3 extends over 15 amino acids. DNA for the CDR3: TGCAGTGCTAGTCTTCGCCTAGCGGACACAGATACGCAGTATTTT. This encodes CSASLRLADTDTQYF.

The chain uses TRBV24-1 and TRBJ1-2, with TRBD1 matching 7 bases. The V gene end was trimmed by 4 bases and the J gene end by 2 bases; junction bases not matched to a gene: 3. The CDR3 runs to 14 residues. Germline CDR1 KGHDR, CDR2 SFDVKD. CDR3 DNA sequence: TGTGCCACCAGTGAGCCGGACAGGAACTATGGCTACACCTTC. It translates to CATSEPDRNYGYTF.